Following are 29 T cell receptor beta chains from one sample sequenced in a study of blood T cell repertoires in COVID-19. This table comes from immunoSEQ multiplex PCR, and its TCRdb copy is limited to in-frame clones, with some not included. The sample consists of 88,000 or so clones, about 85% of them appearing once. Sample: peripheral blood. The receptors were gathered from a man aged 60 to 75 with acute or convalescent COVID-19.

The chain is built from TRBV9 and TRBJ2-2; 8 bases align to TRBD2. V gave up 2 bases and J gave up 7 bases; unmatched junction bases: 7. The CDR3 covers 15 residues. CDR1 and CDR2 from the germline V gene are SGDLS and YYNGEE. In DNA form, the CDR3 reads TGTGCCAGCAGCGTTTCCGGGGGGGCTTTCGGGGAGCTGTTTTTT. It codes for CASSVSGGAFGELFF. Full variable domain (missing parts from reference TRBV9 and TRBJ2-2): DSGVTQTPKHLITATGQRVTLRCSPRSGDLSVYWYQQSLDQGLQFLIQYYNGEERAKGNILERFSAQQFPDLHSELNLSSLELGDSALYFCASSVSGGAFGELFFGEGSRLTVL.

The chain couples TRBV2 to TRBJ1-4; 9 nucleotides line up with TRBD1. The CDR3 runs to 14 residues. Trimming took 8 bases from V and 5 from J; bases not matched to a gene: 6. CDR1 and CDR2 from the germline V gene are SNHLY and FYNNEI. The CDR3 spells CASLLDRGNEKLFF. CDR3 in DNA: TGTGCCAGCCTTTTGGACAGGGGAAATGAAAAACTGTTTTTT. Using reference TRBV2 and TRBJ1-4 for the parts outside the CDR3, the full variable domain is EPEVTQTPSHQVTQMGQEVILRCVPISNHLYFYWYRQILGQKVEFLVSFYNNEISEKSEIFDDQFSVERPDGSNFTLKIRSTKLEDSAMYFCASLLDRGNEKLFFGSGTQLSVL.

V is TRBV30 and J is TRBJ2-2; D might be TRBD2 (5 bases). Trimming removed 4 bases from V and 7 bases from J, with 19 bases in between. Per the germline V gene, CDR1 is GTSNPN and CDR2 is SVGIG (reference sequence). The CDR3 runs to 15 residues. DNA for the CDR3: TGTGCCTGGAACGGTCAACCGGGGTACAGCGGGGAGCTGTTTTTT. Residues: CAWNGQPGYSGELFF.

This chain links TRBV5-6 with TRBJ2-3; 11 bases agree with TRBD2. From germline, CDR1 is SGHDT and CDR2 YYEEEE. The CDR3 runs to 16 residues. V trimming: 4 bases; J trimming: 2 bases; junction bases outside the gene matches: 6. As DNA, the CDR3 is TGTGCCAGCAGCGCAGGGACTAGCGGATTCACAGATACGCAGTATTTT. It yields the protein CASSAGTSGFTDTQYF.

This chain connects TRBV5-1 to TRBJ2-3; 12 bases line up with TRBD2. This CDR3 is built from 18 residues. The V gene end was trimmed by 7 bases and the J gene end by 2 bases; junction bases not matched to a gene: 14. Per the germline V gene, CDR1 is SGHRS and CDR2 is YFSETQ. CDR3 sequence (DNA): TGCGCCAGCCAGGTGGTTGCTAGCGGGGGGGCCGACACAGATACGCAGTATTTT. It codes for CASQVVASGGADTDTQYF.

This sequence joins TRBV5-1 and TRBJ1-2, with 12 positions matching TRBD1. The CDR3 sequence is 15 residues long. Germline V lookup: CDR1 SGHRS, CDR2 YFSETQ. The V and J ends lost 4 bases and 6 bases, in that order; junction bases with no gene match: 7. The CDR3 is CASSHRDRGQNGYTF. CDR3 nucleotide sequence: TGCGCCAGCAGCCACCGGGACAGGGGGCAGAATGGCTACACCTTC.

The CDR3 protein is CADSSETQYF. In DNA form, the CDR3 reads TGTGCCGACAGCAGCGAGACCCAGTACTTC. The V gene is TRBV9, the J gene TRBJ2-5; D perhaps matches TRBD1 (5 bases). Between the trimmed V and J ends, which lost 10 bases and 5 bases, there was a span of 9 bases. This CDR3 spans 10 amino acids. In germline, CDR1 is SGDLS, CDR2 YYNGEE.

This clone was recorded many times. V gene TRBV30 combines with J gene TRBJ2-7, with a weak D call TRBD1 (6 bases). Germline CDR1 GTSNPN, CDR2 SVGIG (reference sequence). CDR3 length equals 12 residues. V shed 5 bases and J shed 5 bases, with 13 bases lying between them. The CDR3 DNA is TGTGCCTGGCTACGGGGACACGACGAGCAGTACTTC. This codes for CAWLRGHDEQYF.

This clone was picked up one time. The genes are TRBV29-1 and TRBJ2-3; the match to TRBD2 covers 9 bases. The ends lost 4 bases at V and 0 bases at J; junction bases unmatched: 2. Germline lookup yields CDR1 SQVTM and CDR2 ANQGSEA. The CDR3 extends over 14 amino acids. Written as DNA, the CDR3 is TGCAGCGTTGCCGGGACTAGCAGCACAGATACGCAGTATTTT. It is translated as CSVAGTSSTDTQYF.

This rearrangement joins TRBV18 to TRBJ2-2, with 10 nucleotides matching TRBD1. Looked up from germline, CDR1 is KGHSH and CDR2 is LQKENI. The CDR3 sequence is 17 residues long. The V segment lost 3 bases and the J segment 8 bases; nucleotides outside the gene matches: 12. The CDR3 spells CASSPPSGTGASGELFF. CDR3 nucleotide sequence: TGTGCCAGCTCACCGCCGTCCGGGACAGGGGCGTCGGGGGAGCTGTTTTTT.

This clone showed up just once. The chain combines TRBV25-1 with TRBJ2-1, with 9 bases aligning to TRBD2. V lost 5 bases and J lost 8; bases outside the gene matches: 10. From germline, CDR1 is MGHDK and CDR2 SYGVNS. The CDR3 extends over 15 amino acids. This CDR3 is CASSLAASGTHEQFF. The CDR3 DNA follows: TGTGCCAGCAGTCTTGCCGCTAGCGGGACTCATGAGCAGTTCTTC. Full variable domain (remainder filled in from reference TRBV25-1 and TRBJ2-1): EADIYQTPRYLVIGTGKKITLECSQTMGHDKMYWYQQDPGMELHLIHYSYGVNSTEKGDLSSESTVSRIRTEHFPLTLESARPSHTSQYLCASSLAASGTHEQFFGPGTRLTVL.

This clone was seen a handful of times. V gene TRBV9 combines with J gene TRBJ2-5; 13 nucleotides line up with TRBD2. CDR1 is SGDLS, CDR2 YYNGEE, per germline. Germline trimming cut 4 bases from V and 9 bases from J; bases unmatched to any gene: 3. The CDR3 runs to 13 residues. The CDR3 DNA is TGTGCCAGCAGCCGGACTAGCGGGAGTTCCCAGTACTTC. This translates into CASSRTSGSSQYF.

The rearrangement links TRBV5-8 to TRBJ2-2; 9 bases are shared with TRBD1. Germline V gene sequence: CDR1 SGHTS, CDR2 YDEGEE. The V segment lost 0 bases and the J segment 5 bases; nucleotides outside the gene matches: 5. CDR3 length equals 16 residues. The CDR3 DNA is TGTGCCAGCAGCTTGGGGCGGACAGGGGTAACCGGGGAGCTGTTTTTT. This translates into CASSLGRTGVTGELFF.

This clone was detected once. CDR3 loop: CASSSPPTGSQETQYF. CDR3 sequence (DNA): TGTGCCAGCAGCTCACCTCCAACAGGGTCCCAAGAGACCCAGTACTTC. The chain links TRBV7-9 to TRBJ2-5; a weak D match, TRBD1 (6 bases). The CDR3 runs 16 residues. The V gene's germline CDR1 is SEHNR and CDR2 FQNEAQ (reference sequence). The ends were cut back, 4 bases at V and 1 base at J, with 16 bases in the middle.

The chain is built from TRBV4-3 and TRBJ2-6; 9 bases map to TRBD1. This CDR3 is 17 amino acids long. Germline loops: CDR1 LGHNA, CDR2 YSLEER. The V gene end was trimmed by 2 bases and the J gene end by 4 bases; junction bases not matched to a gene: 6. For the CDR3, the DNA is TGCGCCAGCAGCCAAATACAGGGGGCGCAAGGGGCCAACGTCCTGACTTTC. Protein sequence: CASSQIQGAQGANVLTF.

The chain joins TRBV19 to TRBJ2-5; a possible D gene is TRBD1 (6 bases). This CDR3 is 14 amino acids long. Germline CDR1 LNHDA, CDR2 SQIVND (reference sequence). The V end lost 3 bases, the J end lost 7 bases, and 15 bases lay between the germline ends. DNA of the CDR3: TGTGCCAGTAGTATTGACAGGTCGGTAGGGACCCAGTACTTC. Residues: CASSIDRSVGTQYF.

In DNA form, the CDR3 reads TGTGCCAGCAGTAGGACAGGGGGCAGTTCACCCCTCCACTTT. Its protein product is CASSRTGGSSPLHF. This chain joins TRBV6-2 or TRBV6-3 and TRBJ1-6; TRBD1 matches 11 bases. J lost 9 bases, V lost 5 bases, and 3 bases had no gene match. The CDR3 length is 14 residues. The germline CDR1 and CDR2 sequences are MNHEY and SVGEGT.

The rearrangement links TRBV2 to TRBJ2-3; possible D gene TRBD2, 5 bases. Trimming pared 8 bases from V and 5 bases from J, leaving 11 bases between. Per germline, CDR1 SNHLY and CDR2 FYNNEI. The CDR3 consists of 12 residues. The CDR3 region is CASRGLIDTQYF. CDR3 in DNA: TGTGCCAGCCGCGGGCTAATAGATACGCAGTATTTT.

Here the CDR3 reads CASSWTAGTGELFF. In DNA form, the CDR3 reads TGTGCCAGCAGCTGGACAGCGGGGACCGGGGAGCTGTTTTTT. This sequence joins TRBV7-2 and TRBJ2-2; weak D call: TRBD2 (7 bases). The CDR3 has 14 residues. Trimming left V 4 bases short and J 5 bases short, with 11 bases between. Germline assignment: CDR1 SGHTA and CDR2 FQGNSA.

The V gene is TRBV6-5, the J gene TRBJ1-2; 9 bases line up with TRBD1. From germline, CDR1 is MNHEY and CDR2 SVGAGI. V trimming: 6 bases; J trimming: 11 bases; junction bases outside the gene matches: 7. The CDR3 runs to 12 residues. CDR3: CASRRDRVGYTF. CDR3 sequence (DNA): TGTGCCAGCAGAAGGGACAGGGTAGGGTACACCTTC.

The rearrangement uses TRBV30 and TRBJ1-2; possible D gene TRBD1, 5 bases. V was clipped by 1 base and J by 5 bases, with 11 bases between them. The CDR3 contains 13 residues. The V gene's germline CDR1 is GTSNPN and CDR2 SVGIG (reference sequence). CDR3 amino acids: CAWSDPPGYGYTF. In DNA, the CDR3 is TGTGCCTGGAGTGACCCCCCAGGGTATGGCTACACCTTC.

The chain is built from TRBV10-3 and TRBJ1-3; D unresolved. This CDR3 is 16 amino acids long. Germline V gives CDR1 ENHRY, CDR2 SYGVKD. Trimming removed 7 bases at V and 1 base at J, with 17 bases between. The CDR3 DNA reads TGTGCCATCAATGGAGGACCGATCGTTTCTGGAAACACCATATATTTT. Translated: CAINGGPIVSGNTIYF.

The chain employs TRBV7-2 and TRBJ1-1; D remains ambiguous. This CDR3 contains 15 residues. Germline V gene sequence: CDR1 SGHTA, CDR2 FQGNSA. Trimming cost V 5 bases and J 1 base, with 14 bases left between them. CDR3 sequence: CASSTEAGGNTEAFF. Here the CDR3 DNA reads TGTGCCAGCAGCACAGAGGCGGGCGGGAACACTGAAGCTTTCTTT.

The rearrangement joins TRBV30 to TRBJ2-7, with a weak D call TRBD1 (8 bases). Germline CDR1 GTSNPN, CDR2 SVGIG (reference sequence). The CDR3 runs 15 residues. Trimming took off 0 bases at V and 5 bases at J, with 17 bases between the two ends. The CDR3 nucleotides read TGTGCCTGGAGTGTCGGGAGGACAGGGTTGAACGAGCAGTACTTC. Protein sequence: CAWSVGRTGLNEQYF.

The V and J genes are TRBV7-9 and TRBJ2-4, with 9 bases identical to TRBD1. Germline CDR1 SEHNR, CDR2 FQNEAQ (reference sequence). The CDR3 has 18 residues. Trimming took 1 base from V and 1 from J; bases not matched to a gene: 8. The CDR3 region has the DNA TGTGCCAGCAGCTTAGAGTTGGGGACAGGGTTGGCCAAAAACATTCAGTACTTC. Translating it yields CASSLELGTGLAKNIQYF.

This clone was seen only once. The chain couples TRBV9 to TRBJ1-2, with 7 nucleotides matching TRBD1. V was pared by 4 bases and J by 3 bases, with 3 bases of the junction left unmatched. Germline values: CDR1 SGDLS, CDR2 YYNGEE. The CDR3 contains 13 residues. CDR3 sequence: CASSPQGYYGYTF. For the CDR3, the DNA is TGTGCCAGCAGCCCACAGGGGTACTATGGCTACACCTTC.

The chain uses TRBV11-2 and TRBJ2-7; weak D call: TRBD2 (5 bases). The germline V gene encodes CDR1 SGHAT and CDR2 FQNNGV. Trimming cost V 3 bases and J 4 bases, with 13 bases left between them. CDR3 length equals 14 residues. CDR3 sequence (DNA): TGTGCCAGCAGCTTCGGGATTACCTCTTACGAGCAGTACTTC. Its protein product is CASSFGITSYEQYF.

V gene TRBV29-1 combines with J gene TRBJ2-7; 11 bases agree with TRBD2. CDR1 SQVTM and CDR2 ANQGSEA come from the germline V gene. This CDR3 contains 14 residues. The J segment lost 7 bases and the V segment lost 5 bases, leaving 10 bases of the junction unmatched. CDR3 sequence reads: CSVRLAGGPGEQYF. The CDR3 DNA follows: TGCAGCGTTCGTTTAGCGGGAGGGCCGGGTGAGCAGTACTTC.

The chain employs TRBV4-1 and TRBJ1-5, with a tentative D call TRBD1 (6 bases). V was trimmed by 1 base and J by 2 bases, leaving 12 bases between them. CDR3 length equals 16 residues. The germline V gene encodes CDR1 MGHRA and CDR2 YSYEKL. Here the CDR3 reads CASSQGLGAGNQPQHF. The CDR3 nucleotides are TGCGCCAGCAGCCAAGGTCTGGGGGCAGGCAATCAGCCCCAGCATTTT.